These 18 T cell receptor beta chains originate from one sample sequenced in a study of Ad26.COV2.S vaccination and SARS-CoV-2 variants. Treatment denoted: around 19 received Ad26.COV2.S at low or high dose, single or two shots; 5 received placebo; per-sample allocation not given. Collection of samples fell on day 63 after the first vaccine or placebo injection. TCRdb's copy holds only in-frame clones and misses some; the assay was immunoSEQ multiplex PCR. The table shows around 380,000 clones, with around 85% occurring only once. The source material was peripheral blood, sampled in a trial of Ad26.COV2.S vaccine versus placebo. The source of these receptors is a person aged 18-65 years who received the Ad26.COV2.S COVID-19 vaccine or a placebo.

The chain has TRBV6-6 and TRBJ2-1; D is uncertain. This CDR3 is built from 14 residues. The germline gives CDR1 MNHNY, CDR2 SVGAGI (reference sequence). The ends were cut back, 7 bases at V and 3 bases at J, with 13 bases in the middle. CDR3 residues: CASNSGRIYNEQFF. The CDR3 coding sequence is TGTGCCAGCAATTCTGGTCGAATCTACAATGAGCAGTTCTTC.

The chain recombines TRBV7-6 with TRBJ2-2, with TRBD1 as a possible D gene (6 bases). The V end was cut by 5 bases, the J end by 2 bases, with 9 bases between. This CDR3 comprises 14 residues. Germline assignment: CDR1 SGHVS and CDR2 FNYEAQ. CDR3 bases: TGTGCCAGCAGCCGGGACATCAACACCGGGGAGCTGTTTTTT. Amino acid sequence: CASSRDINTGELFF.

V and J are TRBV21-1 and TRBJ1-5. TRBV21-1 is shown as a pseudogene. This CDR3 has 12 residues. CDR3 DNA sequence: TGTGCCAGCAGCAAAGCGGGTCAGCCCCAGCATTTT. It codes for CASSKAGQPQHF.

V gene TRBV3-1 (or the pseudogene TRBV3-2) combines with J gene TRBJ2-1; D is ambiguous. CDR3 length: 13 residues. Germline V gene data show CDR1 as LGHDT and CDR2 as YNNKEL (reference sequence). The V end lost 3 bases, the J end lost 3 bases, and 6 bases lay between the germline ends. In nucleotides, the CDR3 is TGTGCCAGCAGCCACCAGGACTACAATGAGCAGTTCTTC. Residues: CASSHQDYNEQFF.

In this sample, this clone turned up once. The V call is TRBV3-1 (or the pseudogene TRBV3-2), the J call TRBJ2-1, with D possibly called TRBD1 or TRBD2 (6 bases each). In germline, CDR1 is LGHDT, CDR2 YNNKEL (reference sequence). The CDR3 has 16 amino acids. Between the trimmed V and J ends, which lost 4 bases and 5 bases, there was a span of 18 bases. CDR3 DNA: TGTGCCAGCAGCCTCGTTTATTCGGGGGCTGACAATGAGCAGTTCTTC. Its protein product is CASSLVYSGADNEQFF.

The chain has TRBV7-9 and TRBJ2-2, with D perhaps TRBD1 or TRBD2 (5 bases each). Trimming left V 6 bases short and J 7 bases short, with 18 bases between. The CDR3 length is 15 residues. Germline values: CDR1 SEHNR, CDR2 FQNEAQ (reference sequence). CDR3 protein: CASRGDRLRDGELFF. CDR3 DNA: TGTGCCAGCAGGGGGGACCGGTTGCGAGACGGGGAGCTGTTTTTT. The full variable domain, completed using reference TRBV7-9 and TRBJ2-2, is DTGVSQNPRHKITKRGQNVTFRCDPISEHNRLYWYRQTLGQGPEFLTYFQNEAQLEKSRLLSDRFSAERPKGSFSTLEIQRTEQGDSAMYLCASRGDRLRDGELFFGEGSRLTVL.

The CDR3 reads CASSKAPGGETQYF. CDR3 bases: TGTGCCAGCTCAAAGGCCCCGGGCGGAGAGACCCAGTACTTC. This chain connects TRBV18 to TRBJ2-5; no firm D call. Germline values: CDR1 KGHSH, CDR2 LQKENI. Between the trimmed V and J ends, which lost 5 bases and 4 bases, there was a span of 14 bases. CDR3 length: 14 amino acids.

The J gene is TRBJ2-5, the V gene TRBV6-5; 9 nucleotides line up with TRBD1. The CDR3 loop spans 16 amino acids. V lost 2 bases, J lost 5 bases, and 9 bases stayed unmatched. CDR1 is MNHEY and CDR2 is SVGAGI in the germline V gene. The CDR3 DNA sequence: TGTGCCAGCAGTTACCGGGGGACAGGGTTACGGGAGACCCAGTACTTC. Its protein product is CASSYRGTGLRETQYF.

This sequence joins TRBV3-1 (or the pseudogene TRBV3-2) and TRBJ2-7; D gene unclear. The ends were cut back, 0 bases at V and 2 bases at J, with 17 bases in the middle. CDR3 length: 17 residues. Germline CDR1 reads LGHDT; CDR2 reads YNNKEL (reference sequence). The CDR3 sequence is CASSQDPSALGPYEQYF. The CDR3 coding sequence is TGTGCCAGCAGCCAAGATCCGTCAGCCCTGGGTCCCTACGAGCAGTACTTC.

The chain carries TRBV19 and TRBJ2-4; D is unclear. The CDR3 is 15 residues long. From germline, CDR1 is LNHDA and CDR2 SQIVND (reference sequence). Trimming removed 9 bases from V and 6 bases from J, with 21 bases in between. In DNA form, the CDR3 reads TGTGCCAGATGGTCCCGCTTTGGGCGCGGAAACATTCAGTACTTC. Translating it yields CARWSRFGRGNIQYF.

In nucleotides, the CDR3 is TGTGCCAGCAGCCAAGGCGTACAGGCCTACGAGCAGTACTTC. This translates into CASSQGVQAYEQYF. This rearrangement joins TRBV3-1 (or the pseudogene TRBV3-2) to TRBJ2-7; possible D gene TRBD1, 5 bases. Germline V lookup: CDR1 LGHDT, CDR2 YNNKEL (reference sequence). V lost 1 base to trimming and J lost 2 bases, with 9 bases between them. The CDR3 is 14 amino acids.

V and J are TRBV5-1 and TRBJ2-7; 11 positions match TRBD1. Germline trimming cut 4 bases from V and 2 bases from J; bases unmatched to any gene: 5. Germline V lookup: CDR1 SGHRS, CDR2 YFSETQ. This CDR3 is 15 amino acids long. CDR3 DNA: TGCGCCAGCAGCCCACGGACAGGGGGCACCTACGAGCAGTACTTC. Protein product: CASSPRTGGTYEQYF.

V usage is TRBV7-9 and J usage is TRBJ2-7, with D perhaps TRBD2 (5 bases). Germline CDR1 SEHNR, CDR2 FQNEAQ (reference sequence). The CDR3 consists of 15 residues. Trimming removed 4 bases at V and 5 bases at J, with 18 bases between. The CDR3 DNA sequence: TGTGCCAGCAGCTCCACCGGGATCGTCGGCGACGAGCAGTACTTC. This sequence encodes CASSSTGIVGDEQYF.

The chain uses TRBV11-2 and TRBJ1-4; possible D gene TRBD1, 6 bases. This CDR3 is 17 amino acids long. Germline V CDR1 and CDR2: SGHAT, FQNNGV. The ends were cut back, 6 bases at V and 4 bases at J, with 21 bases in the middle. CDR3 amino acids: CASSHTKQGGYNEKLFF. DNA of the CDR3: TGTGCCAGCAGTCATACGAAACAGGGCGGGTATAATGAAAAACTGTTTTTT.

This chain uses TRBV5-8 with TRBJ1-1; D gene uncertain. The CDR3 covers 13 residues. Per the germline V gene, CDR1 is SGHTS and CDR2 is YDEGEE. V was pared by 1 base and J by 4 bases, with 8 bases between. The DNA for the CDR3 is TGTGCCAGCAGCTTGCGGCGGGGCACTGAAGCTTTCTTT. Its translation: CASSLRRGTEAFF.

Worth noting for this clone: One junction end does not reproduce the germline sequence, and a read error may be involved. The CDR3, as DNA: TGTGCCAGCAGTTCCTGGGGCGGGGGTCCTCATTTT. It yields the protein CASSSWGGGPHF. The chain links TRBV6-5 to TRBJ2-3; TRBD2 matches at 7 bases. Per the germline V gene, CDR1 is MNHEY and CDR2 is SVGAGI. This CDR3 has 12 amino acids.

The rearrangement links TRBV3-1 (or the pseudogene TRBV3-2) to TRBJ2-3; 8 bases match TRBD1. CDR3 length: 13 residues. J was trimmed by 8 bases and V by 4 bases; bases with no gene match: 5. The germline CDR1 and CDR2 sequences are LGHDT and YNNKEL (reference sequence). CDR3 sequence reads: CASSLGQGGTQYF. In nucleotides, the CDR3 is TGTGCCAGCAGCCTTGGACAGGGCGGTACGCAGTATTTT.

The DNA for the CDR3 is TGTGCCAGCAGCCTCTCCTACAATGAGCAGTTCTTC. As protein: CASSLSYNEQFF. V usage is TRBV7-2 and J usage is TRBJ2-1; D call uncertain. V was clipped by 5 bases and J by 0 bases, with 2 bases between them. The CDR3 spans 12 residues. Germline values: CDR1 SGHTA, CDR2 FQGNSA.